This TCR beta chain was retrieved from a study of blood T cell repertoires in COVID-19. For the study at large: Samples representing acute and convalescent COVID-19 were sourced from the United States, Italy and Spain. The cDNA or gDNA used as material had been derived from T cells, B-cell-depleted T cells, or PBMCs.

Authors' methods: Reference gene primers were amplified, and this amplification served to estimate nucleated cell counts. The data were produced by immunoSEQ multiplex PCR, yet TCRdb's version contains in-frame clones alone and is incomplete. The DNA gave D and trimming, while V, J and clone size come from that table. The table records approximately 270,000 clones, just under 85% of them present only once. V lost 6 bases and J lost 9; bases outside the gene matches: 5. Germline CDR1 and CDR2: MDHEN and SYDVKM. The CDR3 totals 14 residues. This clone was observed once. This sequence was found in a man older than 75 with acute or convalescent COVID-19. The sample was peripheral blood. V gene TRBV28 combines with J gene TRBJ2-1; 13 bases fit TRBD2. In DNA, the CDR3 is TGTGCCAGCAGAACCGGGACTAGCGGGATTGAGCAGTTCTTC. Protein sequence: CASRTGTSGIEQFF.